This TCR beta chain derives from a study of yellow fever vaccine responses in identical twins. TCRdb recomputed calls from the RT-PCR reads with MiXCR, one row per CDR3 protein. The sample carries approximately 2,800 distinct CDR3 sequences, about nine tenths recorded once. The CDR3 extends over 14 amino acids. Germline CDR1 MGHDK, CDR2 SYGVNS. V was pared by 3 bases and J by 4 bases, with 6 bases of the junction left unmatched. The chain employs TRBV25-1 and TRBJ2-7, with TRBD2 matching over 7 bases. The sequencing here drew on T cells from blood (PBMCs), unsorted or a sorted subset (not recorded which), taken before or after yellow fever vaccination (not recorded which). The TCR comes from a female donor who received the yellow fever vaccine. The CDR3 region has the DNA TGTGCCAGCAGTGACCGCGGGAGCTGGTACGAGCAGTACTTC. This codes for CASSDRGSWYEQYF.